This T cell receptor beta chain is from a study of cytomegalovirus exposure and HLA in healthy donors. Vbeta (60) and Jbeta (13) primers were used in the PCR. Sequencing used immunoSEQ multiplex PCR; TCRdb keeps in-frame clones, though not all of them. The data contain approximately 160,000 clones, roughly 80% of them seen just once; the ten biggest clones take up over 4%. Findings of the study overall: Sequencing probably produced one cluster of sequence variants that were highly shared. The study put about 180 TCR beta chains on its list as cytomegalovirus-associated.

J gave up 8 bases and V 1 base, and 11 bases lay outside the gene matches. The CDR3 is 19 amino acids. CDR1 and CDR2 from the germline V gene are LGHNA and YSLEER. As to this clone: Its antigen is undetermined.

The genes are TRBV4-3 and TRBJ2-1, with 16 positions matching TRBD2. Sequenced material: PBMCs. The receptor was isolated from a male donor in good health and CMV-seronegative. CDR3 residues: CASSQVDPGLAGGYYEQFF. The CDR3 DNA sequence: TGCGCCAGCAGCCAAGTGGATCCGGGACTAGCGGGAGGGTACTATGAGCAGTTCTTC.